A selection of T cell receptor beta chains follows, all from one sample in a study of CD8+ T cells in alopecia areata. Data came from immunoSEQ multiplex PCR; TCRdb stores just in-frame clones and leaves some out. In the table there are 200,000 to 250,000 clones, less than 45% of which are singletons. This sample comprised CD4+ T cells sorted from blood, obtained between weeks 30 and 35, from a patient treated with tofacitinib. The origin of the receptors is a human donor with alopecia areata. Each CDR3 is given without its conserved first and last residue. Each record gives: V gene, CDR3 protein.

v_call: TRBV5-1; cdr3_aa: ASSESASGGGDTQY
v_call: TRBV7-2; cdr3_aa: ASSTSGTPKNIQY
v_call: TRBV29-1; cdr3_aa: SVLPGQGRDGYT
v_call: TRBV11-2; cdr3_aa: ASSATSRAGYT
v_call: TRBV30; cdr3_aa: ARGRTGTEAF
v_call: TRBV11-2; cdr3_aa: ASSSSQGGRVDTQY
v_call: TRBV6-1; cdr3_aa: AISDEYGRGSAEAF
v_call: TRBV4-1; cdr3_aa: ASSPREAYNEQF
v_call: TRBV7-9; cdr3_aa: ASSLKLLGDTEAF
v_call: TRBV27; cdr3_aa: ASRRDREDNQPQH
v_call: TRBV9; cdr3_aa: ASSVGARMDEQF
v_call: TRBV7-2; cdr3_aa: ASSLTRGTDTQY
v_call: TRBV7-9; cdr3_aa: ASSPIAGYEQY
v_call: TRBV30; cdr3_aa: AWSDDEKLF
v_call: TRBV6-4; cdr3_aa: ASSDSSYNEQF
v_call: TRBV15; cdr3_aa: ATSRDIGAREQY
v_call: TRBV5-1; cdr3_aa: ASSFWWSGTSGRAVADTQY
v_call: TRBV7-7; cdr3_aa: ASSSPPGWTGIYNEQF
v_call: TRBV27; cdr3_aa: ASSPDRAYEQY
v_call: TRBV4-1; cdr3_aa: ASSQLVAGITGIQY
v_call: TRBV29-1; cdr3_aa: SVADSLLATNEKLF
v_call: TRBV6-1; cdr3_aa: ASSEAPRQPQH
v_call: TRBV19; cdr3_aa: ASSPRRGDEQF
v_call: TRBV30; cdr3_aa: AWRPPPVANTGELF
v_call: TRBV27; cdr3_aa: ASSFRPGGNTGELF
v_call: TRBV6-5; cdr3_aa: ASSYREGQPQH
v_call: TRBV2; cdr3_aa: ASSAYNEQF
v_call: TRBV29-1; cdr3_aa: SVESLNEQY
v_call: TRBV28; cdr3_aa: ASSLVGTGSHEQY
v_call: TRBV2; cdr3_aa: ASISGRETQY
v_call: TRBV6-1; cdr3_aa: ASRNGINTGELF
v_call: TRBV30; cdr3_aa: AWTSGVEQF
v_call: TRBV10-3; cdr3_aa: AISDAGNNEETQY
v_call: TRBV6-5; cdr3_aa: ASSYVDPTDTQY
v_call: TRBV28; cdr3_aa: ASSPDRTRHEQF
v_call: TRBV5-1; cdr3_aa: ASSFSQPNTEAF
v_call: TRBV7-2; cdr3_aa: ASSSPGGGRGETQY
v_call: TRBV6-5; cdr3_aa: ASSSRTSGGINEQF
v_call: TRBV6-1; cdr3_aa: ASSEGYGANVLT
v_call: TRBV9; cdr3_aa: ASSSRTGQSLIGAGELF
v_call: TRBV30; cdr3_aa: ACSAGAFYEQY
v_call: TRBV4-1; cdr3_aa: ASSQGQGAFRSYEQY
v_call: TRBV5-1; cdr3_aa: ASSLDGSGANVLT
v_call: TRBV10-3; cdr3_aa: AISPLAEGTDTQY
v_call: TRBV6-5; cdr3_aa: ASGQWSVDTQY
v_call: TRBV5-1; cdr3_aa: ASSSPQRGGIDVKQY
v_call: TRBV5-1; cdr3_aa: ASSPGTGMVPEAF
v_call: TRBV6-1; cdr3_aa: ASSVSRARVNQPQH
v_call: TRBV29-1; cdr3_aa: SVDRQGMNTEAF
v_call: TRBV29-1; cdr3_aa: SATKVTETQY
v_call: TRBV15; cdr3_aa: ATSRGLGPRDYNEQF
v_call: TRBV29-1; cdr3_aa: SVEVGRLTHSTDTQY
v_call: TRBV5-1; cdr3_aa: ASSPQSPRPSTDTQY
v_call: TRBV6-1; cdr3_aa: ASSWGPATQY
v_call: TRBV6-5; cdr3_aa: ASSPGQPYEQY